The 22 T cell receptor beta chains below come from one sample, sequenced in a study of technical replicates of blood from a handful of donors. Here immunoSEQ multiplex PCR was the method, and the copy in TCRdb shows in-frame clones only, minus some. The sample includes 25,000 to 40,000 clones, 85% to 95% of them seen just once. The material sequenced was PBMCs. The source is a human donor in good health. Some clones in this sample may be carry-over from other donors' samples.

The chain couples TRBV30 to TRBJ2-1, with D unclear. Trimming took 5 bases from V and 2 from J, leaving 13 bases between them. The CDR3 totals 14 residues. CDR1 and CDR2 from the germline V gene are GTSNPN and SVGIG (reference sequence). The CDR3 DNA sequence: TGTGCCTGGGGTAGCCGGAGAACCTACAATGAGCAGTTCTTC. Its protein product is CAWGSRRTYNEQFF.

The rearrangement links TRBV20-1 to TRBJ2-2; D gene unclear. Trimming cost V 3 bases and J 6 bases, with 5 bases left between them. CDR3 size: 11 residues. Per the germline V gene, CDR1 is DFQATT and CDR2 is SNEGSKA (reference sequence). The CDR3 DNA reads TGCAGTGCTAGTGAGGCCGGGGAGCTGTTTTTT. It is translated as CSASEAGELFF.

For the CDR3, the DNA is TGTGCCAGCAGCTTAGAGGACAGGGGTCCCCAGCATTTT. It translates to CASSLEDRGPQHF. This chain uses TRBV7-9 with TRBJ1-5; TRBD1 agrees at 9 bases. Germline-derived CDR1 and CDR2 are SEHNR and FQNEAQ (reference sequence). The CDR3 consists of 13 residues. Unmatched junction bases numbered 2, after V lost 1 base and J lost 10 bases.

The J gene is TRBJ1-2, the V gene TRBV5-1; weak D call: TRBD1 (6 bases). Germline V gene lookup returns CDR1 SGHRS and CDR2 YFSETQ. The CDR3 is 14 residues long. V was shortened by 4 bases and J by 3 bases, with 13 bases between the two germline ends. For the CDR3, the DNA is TGCGCCAGCAGCCCACAGGGTGCCGACTATGGCTACACCTTC. This sequence encodes CASSPQGADYGYTF.

This clone rates as medium-sized. The rearrangement links TRBV25-1 to TRBJ2-2, with D tentatively TRBD1 (6 bases). V was trimmed by 11 bases and J by 0 bases, leaving 13 bases between them. Per the germline V gene, CDR1 is MGHDK and CDR2 is SYGVNS. CDR3 length: 14 residues. The CDR3 nucleotides are TGTGCCTCCACCGACAGGTCGAACACCGGGGAGCTGTTTTTT. It yields the protein CASTDRSNTGELFF.

The J gene is TRBJ2-7, the V gene TRBV7-2; D unclear. The V gene lost 4 bases and the J gene lost 3 bases, with 7 bases spanning the gap. Germline values: CDR1 SGHTA, CDR2 FQGNSA. The CDR3 loop spans 12 amino acids. CDR3 protein: CASSSTRYEQYF. CDR3 bases: TGTGCCAGCAGCTCTACTCGCTACGAGCAGTACTTC.

The rearrangement uses TRBV9 and TRBJ2-1; TRBD2 might be the D (6 bases). The germline V gene has CDR1 SGDLS and CDR2 YYNGEE. This CDR3 region has 17 residues. V lost 4 bases and J lost 0, with 17 bases in between. The CDR3 bases are TGTGCCAGCAGCCCGGATGTAGCGGACACCTCCTACAATGAGCAGTTCTTC. This encodes CASSPDVADTSYNEQFF.

This rearrangement joins TRBV14 to TRBJ1-6; 7 bases match TRBD1. The CDR3 length is 17 residues. The J segment lost 9 bases and the V segment lost 5 bases, leaving 16 bases of the junction unmatched. Germline CDR1 SGHDN, CDR2 FVKESK. The DNA of the CDR3 is TGTGCCAGCAGCTTACAAACAGGGGCCCCTGGGAGTTCACCCCTCCACTTT. It codes for CASSLQTGAPGSSPLHF. Complete variable domain (other parts from reference TRBV14 and TRBJ1-6): EAGVTQFPSHSVIEKGQTVTLRCDPISGHDNLYWYRRVMGKEIKFLLHFVKESKQDESGMPNNRFLAERTGGTYSTLKVQPAELEDSGVYFCASSLQTGAPGSSPLHFGNGTRLTVT.

The chain couples TRBV5-1 to TRBJ2-1, with TRBD1 identical over 7 bases. Trimming took 0 bases from V and 7 from J; bases not matched to a gene: 4. CDR3 length: 14 amino acids. Germline values: CDR1 SGHRS, CDR2 YFSETQ. The CDR3 DNA follows: TGCGCCAGCAGCTTGGTAGAGGGGGCGAATGAGCAGTTCTTC. Its translation is CASSLVEGANEQFF.

The chain has TRBV18 and TRBJ2-1; 11 positions match TRBD2. With V trimmed by 2 bases and J by 8 bases, 2 bases remained unmatched. CDR3 length: 14 residues. From germline, CDR1 is KGHSH and CDR2 LQKENI. Here the CDR3 reads CASSPTSGGYEQFF. CDR3 in DNA: TGTGCCAGCTCACCAACTAGCGGGGGCTATGAGCAGTTCTTC.

CDR3 bases: TGTGCCAGCAGCGTAGACAGGTTCGCGAACACCGGGGAGCTGTTTTTT. It is translated as CASSVDRFANTGELFF. V and J are TRBV9 and TRBJ2-2; D perhaps matches TRBD1 (5 bases). The V gene lost 0 bases and the J gene lost 0 bases, with 9 bases spanning the gap. The CDR3 spans 16 residues. CDR1 and CDR2 (germline): SGDLS, YYNGEE.

The CDR3: CASSHTGNTIYF. The CDR3 nucleotides are TGTGCCAGCAGCCACACAGGAAACACCATATATTTT. The chain joins TRBV6-1 to TRBJ1-3; D not certain. The germline CDR1 and CDR2 sequences are MNHNS and SASEGT. V dropped 6 bases and J dropped 4 bases, with 7 bases sitting between them. CDR3 length: 12 amino acids.

This clone was counted a single time. The J gene is TRBJ2-5, the V gene TRBV7-2; TRBD2 is a possible D gene (5 bases). Germline CDR1 SGHTA, CDR2 FQGNSA. CDR3 size: 14 residues. V lost 2 bases and J 3 bases, leaving 10 bases between the germline ends. CDR3 sequence: CASSLSRDKETQYF. CDR3 nucleotide sequence: TGTGCCAGCAGCTTATCTCGGGATAAAGAGACCCAGTACTTC.

V usage is TRBV11-2 and J usage is TRBJ2-7, with D maybe TRBD1 (6 bases). Trimming left V 1 base short and J 5 bases short, with 9 bases between. The CDR3 sequence is 13 residues long. Per germline, CDR1 SGHAT and CDR2 FQNNGV. The CDR3 region is CASSLGPGDEQYF. CDR3 DNA: TGTGCCAGCAGCTTAGGTCCAGGGGACGAGCAGTACTTC.

The table lists this clone with a count of one. The gene calls are TRBV6-1 and TRBJ2-3; 9 positions match TRBD1. The V gene end was trimmed by 7 bases and the J gene end by 5 bases; junction bases not matched to a gene: 7. Germline lookup yields CDR1 MNHNS and CDR2 SASEGT. This CDR3 has 14 residues. DNA of the CDR3: TGTGCCAGCACCCAACAGGGGGCGGGAGATACGCAGTATTTT. It encodes CASTQQGAGDTQYF.

V and J are TRBV5-3 and TRBJ2-4; 7 nucleotides match TRBD1. TRBV5-3 is designated an ORF whose function remains uncertain. The CDR3 has 16 residues. With 4 bases clipped from V and 7 bases from J, the junction kept 14 bases outside the gene matches. The CDR3 is CARSHLPTGMDNIQYF. The CDR3 DNA follows: TGTGCCAGAAGCCACCTTCCGACAGGGATGGATAACATTCAGTACTTC.

The chain joins TRBV7-2 to TRBJ2-7; perhaps TRBD1 as D (5 bases). With 3 bases removed from V and 1 base from J, the gap between germline ends came to 13 bases. Germline CDR1 and CDR2: SGHTA and FQGNSA. This CDR3 is built from 15 residues. DNA of the CDR3: TGTGCCAGCAGCTTGAACCCGACAGAGTCCTACGAGCAGTACTTC. Its protein product is CASSLNPTESYEQYF.

This clone appeared a single time. The chain uses TRBV10-3 and TRBJ1-2; maybe TRBD1 (6 bases). Trimming took off 5 bases at V and 2 bases at J, with 9 bases between the two ends. This CDR3 spans 13 amino acids. CDR1 is ENHRY, CDR2 SYGVKD, per germline. CDR3 sequence: CAISKDRNYGYTF. As DNA, the CDR3 is TGTGCCATCAGTAAGGACAGAAACTATGGCTACACCTTC.

This clone was recorded once. V and J are TRBV7-8 and TRBJ2-3; D gene uncertain. CDR1 and CDR2 from the germline V gene are SGHVS and FQNEAQ. There are 13 residues in the CDR3. The V and J ends lost 2 bases and 14 bases respectively, with 17 bases between them. CDR3 DNA: TGTGCCAGCAGCTTAAGGCCGGCTAGTGGGTGGTATTTT. Translation gives CASSLRPASGWYF.

The chain has TRBV4-1 and TRBJ2-3; D gene uncertain. Trimming shortened V by 4 bases and J by 0 bases, and 11 bases separated the two germline ends. The length of the CDR3 is 15 residues. The V gene's germline CDR1 is MGHRA and CDR2 YSYEKL. The CDR3 spells CASSPPVISTDTQYF. The CDR3 nucleotides read TGCGCCAGCAGCCCCCCAGTTATCAGCACAGATACGCAGTATTTT.

The DNA of the CDR3 is TGTGCCAGCAGCCTATACGGGACAGGGATCGACGAGCAGTACTTC. This gives the protein CASSLYGTGIDEQYF. The J gene is TRBJ2-7, the V gene TRBV14; TRBD1 matches at 9 bases. CDR3 length: 15 residues. J gave up 5 bases and V 4 bases, and 9 bases lay outside the gene matches. CDR1 SGHDN and CDR2 FVKESK come from the germline V gene.

J is TRBJ2-7 and V is TRBV4-1; TRBD1 agrees at 7 bases. V dropped 2 bases and J dropped 5; count of bases not matched to a gene: 9. The V gene's germline CDR1 is MGHRA and CDR2 YSYEKL. The length of the CDR3 is 15 residues. CDR3 region: CASSQWGNRGHEQYF. The CDR3 nucleotides are TGCGCCAGCAGCCAATGGGGAAACAGGGGCCACGAGCAGTACTTC.